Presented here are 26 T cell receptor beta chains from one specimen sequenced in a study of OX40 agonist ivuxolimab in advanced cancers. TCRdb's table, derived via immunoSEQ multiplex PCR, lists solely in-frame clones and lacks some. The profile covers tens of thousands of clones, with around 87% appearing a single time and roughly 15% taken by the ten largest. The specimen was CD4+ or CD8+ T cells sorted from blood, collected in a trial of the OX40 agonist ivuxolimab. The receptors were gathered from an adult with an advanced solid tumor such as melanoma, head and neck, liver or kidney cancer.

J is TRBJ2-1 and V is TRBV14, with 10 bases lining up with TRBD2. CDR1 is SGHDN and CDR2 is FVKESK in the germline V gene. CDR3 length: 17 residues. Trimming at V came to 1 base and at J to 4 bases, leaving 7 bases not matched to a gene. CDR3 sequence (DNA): TGTGCCAGCAGCCAAGGATGGTTAGCGGGAGGATACAATGAGCAGTTCTTC. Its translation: CASSQGWLAGGYNEQFF.

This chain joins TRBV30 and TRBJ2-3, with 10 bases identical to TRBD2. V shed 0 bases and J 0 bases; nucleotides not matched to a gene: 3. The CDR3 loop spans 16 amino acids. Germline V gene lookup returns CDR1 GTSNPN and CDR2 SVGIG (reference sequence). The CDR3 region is CAWSVLAGASTDTQYF. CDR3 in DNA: TGTGCCTGGAGTGTGCTAGCGGGAGCGAGCACAGATACGCAGTATTTT. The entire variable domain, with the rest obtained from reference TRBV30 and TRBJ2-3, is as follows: SQTIHQWPATLVQPVGSPLSLECTVEGTSNPNLYWYRQAAGRGLQLLFYSVGIGQISSEVPQNLSASRPQDRQFILSSKKLLLSDSGFYLCAWSVLAGASTDTQYFGPGTRLTVL.

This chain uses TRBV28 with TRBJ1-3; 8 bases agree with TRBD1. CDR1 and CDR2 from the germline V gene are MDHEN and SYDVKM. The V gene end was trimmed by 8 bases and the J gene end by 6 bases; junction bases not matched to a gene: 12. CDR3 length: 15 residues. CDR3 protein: CASGGPGTGENTIYF. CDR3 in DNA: TGTGCCAGCGGGGGGCCCGGGACAGGAGAAAACACCATATATTTT.

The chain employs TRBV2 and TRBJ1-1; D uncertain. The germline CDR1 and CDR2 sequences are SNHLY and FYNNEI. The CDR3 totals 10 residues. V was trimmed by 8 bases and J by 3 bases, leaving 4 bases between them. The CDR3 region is CASSHTEAFF. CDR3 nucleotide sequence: TGTGCCAGCTCCCACACTGAAGCTTTCTTT.

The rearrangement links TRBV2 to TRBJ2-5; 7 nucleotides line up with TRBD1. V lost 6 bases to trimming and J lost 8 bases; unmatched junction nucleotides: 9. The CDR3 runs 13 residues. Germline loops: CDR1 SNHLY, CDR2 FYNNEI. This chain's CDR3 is CASSGDSQGTQYF. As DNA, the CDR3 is TGTGCCAGCAGCGGGGACAGCCAAGGTACCCAGTACTTC. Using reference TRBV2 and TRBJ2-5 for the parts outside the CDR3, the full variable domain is EPEVTQTPSHQVTQMGQEVILRCVPISNHLYFYWYRQILGQKVEFLVSFYNNEISEKSEIFDDQFSVERPDGSNFTLKIRSTKLEDSAMYFCASSGDSQGTQYFGPGTRLLVL.

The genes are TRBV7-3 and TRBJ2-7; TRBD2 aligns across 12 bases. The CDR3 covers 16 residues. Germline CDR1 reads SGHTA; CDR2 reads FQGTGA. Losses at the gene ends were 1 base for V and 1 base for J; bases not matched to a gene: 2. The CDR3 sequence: CASSLIGTSGSYEQYF. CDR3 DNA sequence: TGTGCCAGCAGCTTAATAGGGACTAGCGGGTCCTACGAGCAGTACTTC.

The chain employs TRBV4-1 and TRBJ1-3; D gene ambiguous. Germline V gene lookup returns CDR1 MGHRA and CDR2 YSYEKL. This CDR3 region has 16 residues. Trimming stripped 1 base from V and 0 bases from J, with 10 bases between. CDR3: CASSQVWAYSGNTIYF. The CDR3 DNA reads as TGCGCCAGCAGCCAAGTCTGGGCCTACTCTGGAAACACCATATATTTT.

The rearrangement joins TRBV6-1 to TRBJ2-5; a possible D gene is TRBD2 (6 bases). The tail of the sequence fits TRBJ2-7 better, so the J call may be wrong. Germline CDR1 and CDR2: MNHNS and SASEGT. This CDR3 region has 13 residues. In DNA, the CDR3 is TGTGCCAGCAGAGGGACTCCACCCAACGAGCAGTACTTC. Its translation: CASRGTPPNEQYF.

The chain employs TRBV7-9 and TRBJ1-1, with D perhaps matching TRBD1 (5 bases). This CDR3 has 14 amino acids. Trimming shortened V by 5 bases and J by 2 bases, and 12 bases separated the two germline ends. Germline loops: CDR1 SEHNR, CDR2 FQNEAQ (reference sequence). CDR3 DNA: TGTGCCAGCAGCCTTACGACAGCAAACACTGAAGCTTTCTTT. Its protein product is CASSLTTANTEAFF.

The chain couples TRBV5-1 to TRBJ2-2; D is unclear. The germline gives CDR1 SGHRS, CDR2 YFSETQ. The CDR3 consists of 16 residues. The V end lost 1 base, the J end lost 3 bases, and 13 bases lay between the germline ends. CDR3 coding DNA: TGCGCCAGCAGCTTGTTGTCCAGTTCGGACACCGGGGAGCTGTTTTTT. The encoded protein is CASSLLSSSDTGELFF.

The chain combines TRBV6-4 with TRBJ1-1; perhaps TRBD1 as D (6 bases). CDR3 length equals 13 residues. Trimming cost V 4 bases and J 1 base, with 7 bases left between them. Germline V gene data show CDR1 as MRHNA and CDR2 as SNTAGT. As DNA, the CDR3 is TGTGCCAGCAGTGGGGACAAGAACACTGAAGCTTTCTTT. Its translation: CASSGDKNTEAFF.

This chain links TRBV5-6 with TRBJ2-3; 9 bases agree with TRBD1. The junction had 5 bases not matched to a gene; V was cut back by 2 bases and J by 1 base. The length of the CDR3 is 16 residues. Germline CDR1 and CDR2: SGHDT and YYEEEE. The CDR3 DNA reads TGTGCCAGCAGCTTTACCGGGACAGGGCGCACAGATACGCAGTATTTT. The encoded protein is CASSFTGTGRTDTQYF.

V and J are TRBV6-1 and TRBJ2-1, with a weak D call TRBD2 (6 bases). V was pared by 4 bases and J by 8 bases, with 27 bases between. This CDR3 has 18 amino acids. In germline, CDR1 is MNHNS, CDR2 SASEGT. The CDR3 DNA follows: TGTGCCAGCAGTGGTCAAGACCGTCCCGGTGGAGGGAGCGATGAGCAGTTCTTC. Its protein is CASSGQDRPGGGSDEQFF.

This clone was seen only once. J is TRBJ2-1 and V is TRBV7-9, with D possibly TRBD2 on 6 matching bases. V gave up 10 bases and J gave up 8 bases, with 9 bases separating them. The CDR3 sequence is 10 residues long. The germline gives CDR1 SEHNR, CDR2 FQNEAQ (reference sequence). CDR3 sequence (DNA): TGTGCCATTCCGGGGGATGAGCAGTTCTTC. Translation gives CAIPGDEQFF.

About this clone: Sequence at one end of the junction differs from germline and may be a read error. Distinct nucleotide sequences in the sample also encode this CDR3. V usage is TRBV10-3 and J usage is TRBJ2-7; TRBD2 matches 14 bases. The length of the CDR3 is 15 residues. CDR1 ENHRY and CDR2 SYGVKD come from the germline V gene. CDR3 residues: CAGGGTSGRLDEQYF. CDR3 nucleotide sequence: TGTGCCGGCGGAGGGACTAGCGGGAGATTGGACGAACAGTACTTC.

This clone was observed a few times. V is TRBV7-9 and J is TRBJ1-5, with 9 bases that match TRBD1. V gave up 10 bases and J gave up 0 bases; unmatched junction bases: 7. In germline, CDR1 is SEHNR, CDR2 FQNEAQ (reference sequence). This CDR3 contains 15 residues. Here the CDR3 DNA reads TGTGCCACCAGACGGACAGGGGATAGCAATCAGCCCCAGCATTTT. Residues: CATRRTGDSNQPQHF.

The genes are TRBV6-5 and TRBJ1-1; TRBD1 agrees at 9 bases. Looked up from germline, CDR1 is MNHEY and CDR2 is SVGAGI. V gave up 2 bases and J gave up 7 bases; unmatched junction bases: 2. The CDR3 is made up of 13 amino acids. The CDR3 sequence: CASSYRDRVEAFF. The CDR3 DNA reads TGTGCCAGCAGTTACCGGGACAGGGTTGAAGCTTTCTTT.

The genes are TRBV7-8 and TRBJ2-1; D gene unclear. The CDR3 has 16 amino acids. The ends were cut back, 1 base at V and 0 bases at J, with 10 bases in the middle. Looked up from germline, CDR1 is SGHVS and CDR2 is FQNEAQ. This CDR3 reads CASSLGWRPSYNEQFF. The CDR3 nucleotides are TGTGCCAGCAGCTTAGGATGGCGCCCCTCCTACAATGAGCAGTTCTTC. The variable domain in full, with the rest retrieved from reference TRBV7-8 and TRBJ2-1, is GAGVSQSPRYKVAKRGQDVALRCDPISGHVSLFWYQQALGQGPEFLTYFQNEAQLDKSGLPSDRFFAERPEGSVSTLKIQRTQQEDSAVYLCASSLGWRPSYNEQFFGPGTRLTVL.

The CDR3 reads CASSPQVDQPQHF. In DNA, the CDR3 is TGTGCCAGTAGTCCCCAGGTAGATCAGCCCCAGCATTTT. The chain is built from TRBV19 and TRBJ1-5; no clear D. V gave up 5 bases and J gave up 5 bases, with 10 bases separating them. CDR3 length: 13 residues. CDR1 and CDR2 (germline): LNHDA, SQIVND (reference sequence).

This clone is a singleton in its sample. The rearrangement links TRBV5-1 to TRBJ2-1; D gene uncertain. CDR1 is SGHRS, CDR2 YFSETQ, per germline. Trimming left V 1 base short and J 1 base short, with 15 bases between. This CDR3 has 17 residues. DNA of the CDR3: TGCGCCAGCAGCTTGAAAATCGGCTACCAATCCTACAATGAGCAGTTCTTC. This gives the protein CASSLKIGYQSYNEQFF.

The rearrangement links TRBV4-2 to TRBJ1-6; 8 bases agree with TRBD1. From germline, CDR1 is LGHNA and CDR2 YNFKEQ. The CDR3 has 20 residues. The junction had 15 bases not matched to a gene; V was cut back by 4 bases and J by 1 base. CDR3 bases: TGTGCCAGCAGCCGGACGGACAGGGTTACGGGTCGGTCCTATAATTCACCCCTCCACTTT. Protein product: CASSRTDRVTGRSYNSPLHF.

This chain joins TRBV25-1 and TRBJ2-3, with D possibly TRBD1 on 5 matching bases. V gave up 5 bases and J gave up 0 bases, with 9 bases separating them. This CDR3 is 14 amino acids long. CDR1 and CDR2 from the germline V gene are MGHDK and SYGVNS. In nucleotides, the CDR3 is TGTGCCAGCAGTTGGGCAGGGAGCACAGATACGCAGTATTTT. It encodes CASSWAGSTDTQYF.

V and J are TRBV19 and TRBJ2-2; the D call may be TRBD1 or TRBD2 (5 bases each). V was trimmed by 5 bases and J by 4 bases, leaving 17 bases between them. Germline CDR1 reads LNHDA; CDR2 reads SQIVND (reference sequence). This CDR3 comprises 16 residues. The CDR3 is CASSWGGGSGTGELFF. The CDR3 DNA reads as TGTGCCAGTAGTTGGGGCGGAGGATCGGGCACCGGGGAGCTGTTTTTT. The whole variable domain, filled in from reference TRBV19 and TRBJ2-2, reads DGGITQSPKYLFRKEGQNVTLSCEQNLNHDAMYWYRQDPGQGLRLIYYSQIVNDFQKGDIAEGYSVSREKKESFPLTVTSAQKNPTAFYLCASSWGGGSGTGELFFGEGSRLTVL.

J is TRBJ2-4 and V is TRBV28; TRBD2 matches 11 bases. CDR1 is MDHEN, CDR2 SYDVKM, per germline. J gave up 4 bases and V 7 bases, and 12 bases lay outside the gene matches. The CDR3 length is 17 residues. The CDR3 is CASNAGGSGRGKNIQYF. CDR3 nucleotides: TGTGCCAGCAACGCCGGGGGTAGCGGGAGGGGAAAAAACATTCAGTACTTC.

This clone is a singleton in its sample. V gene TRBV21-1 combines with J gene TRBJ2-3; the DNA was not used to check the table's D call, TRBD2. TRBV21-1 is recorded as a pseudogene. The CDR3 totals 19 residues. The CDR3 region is CASSKRRESSGSRTDTQYF. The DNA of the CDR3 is TGTGCCAGCAGCAAAAGACGCGAGTCTAGCGGGAGTCGGACAGATACGCAGTATTTT.

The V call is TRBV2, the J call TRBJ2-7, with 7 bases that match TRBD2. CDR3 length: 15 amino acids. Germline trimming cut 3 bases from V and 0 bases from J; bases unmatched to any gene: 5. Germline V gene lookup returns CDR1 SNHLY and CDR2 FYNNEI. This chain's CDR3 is CASSDLASGSYEQYF. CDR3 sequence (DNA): TGTGCCAGCAGTGATTTGGCTAGCGGCTCCTACGAGCAGTACTTC.